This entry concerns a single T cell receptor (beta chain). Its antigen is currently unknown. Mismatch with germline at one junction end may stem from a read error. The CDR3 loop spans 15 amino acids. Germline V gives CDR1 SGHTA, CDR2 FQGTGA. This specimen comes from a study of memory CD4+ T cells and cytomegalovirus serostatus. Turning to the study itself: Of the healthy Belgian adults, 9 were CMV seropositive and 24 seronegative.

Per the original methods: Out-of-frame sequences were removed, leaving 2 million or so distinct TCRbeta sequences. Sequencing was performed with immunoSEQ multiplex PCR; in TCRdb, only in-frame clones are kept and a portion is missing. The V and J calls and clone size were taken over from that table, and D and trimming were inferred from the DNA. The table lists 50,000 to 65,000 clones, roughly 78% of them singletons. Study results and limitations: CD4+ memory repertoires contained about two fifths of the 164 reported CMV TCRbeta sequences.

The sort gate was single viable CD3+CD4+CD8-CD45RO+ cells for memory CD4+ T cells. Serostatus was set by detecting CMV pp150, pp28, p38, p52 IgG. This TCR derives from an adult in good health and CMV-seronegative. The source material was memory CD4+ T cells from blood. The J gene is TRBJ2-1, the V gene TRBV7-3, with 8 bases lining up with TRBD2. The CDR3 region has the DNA TGTGCCAGCAGCTTATCGGGGGGGGCCTACGATGAGCAGTTCTTC. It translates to CASSLSGGAYDEQFF.